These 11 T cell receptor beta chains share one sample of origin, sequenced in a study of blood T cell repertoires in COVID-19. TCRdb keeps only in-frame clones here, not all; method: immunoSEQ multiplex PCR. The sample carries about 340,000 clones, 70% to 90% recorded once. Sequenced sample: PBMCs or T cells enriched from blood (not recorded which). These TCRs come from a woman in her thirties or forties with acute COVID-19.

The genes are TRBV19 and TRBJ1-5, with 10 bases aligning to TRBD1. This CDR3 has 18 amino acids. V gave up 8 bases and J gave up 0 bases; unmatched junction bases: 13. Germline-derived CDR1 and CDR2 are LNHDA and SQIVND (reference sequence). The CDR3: CASSPGTGAPYSNQPQHF. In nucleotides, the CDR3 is TGTGCCAGTTCCCCCGGGACAGGGGCGCCTTATAGCAATCAGCCCCAGCATTTT.

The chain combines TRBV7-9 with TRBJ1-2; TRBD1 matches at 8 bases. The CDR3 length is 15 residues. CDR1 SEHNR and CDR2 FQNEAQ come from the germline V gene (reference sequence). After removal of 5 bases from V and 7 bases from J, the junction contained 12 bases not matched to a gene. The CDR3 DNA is TGTGCCAGCAGCCCCCCCGGACAGGGTGAGGGTGGCTACACCTTC. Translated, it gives CASSPPGQGEGGYTF.

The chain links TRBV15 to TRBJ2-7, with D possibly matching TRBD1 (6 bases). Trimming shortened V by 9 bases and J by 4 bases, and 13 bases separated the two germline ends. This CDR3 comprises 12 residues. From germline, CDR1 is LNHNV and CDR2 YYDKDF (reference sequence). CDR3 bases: TGTGCCACGGGGGCAGTGGCGTACGAGCAGTACTTC. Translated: CATGAVAYEQYF.

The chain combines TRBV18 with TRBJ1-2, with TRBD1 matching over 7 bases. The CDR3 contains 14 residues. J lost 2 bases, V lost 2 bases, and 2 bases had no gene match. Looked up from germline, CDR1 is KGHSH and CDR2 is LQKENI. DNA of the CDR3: TGTGCCAGCTCACCAACAGGGGCAAACTATGGCTACACCTTC. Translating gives CASSPTGANYGYTF.

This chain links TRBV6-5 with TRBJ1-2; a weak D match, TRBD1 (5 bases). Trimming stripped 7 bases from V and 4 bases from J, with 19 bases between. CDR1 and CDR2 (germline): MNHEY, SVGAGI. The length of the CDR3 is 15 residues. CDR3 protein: CASTLSQMGGYGYTF. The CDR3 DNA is TGTGCCAGCACCTTATCTCAGATGGGGGGCTATGGCTACACCTTC.

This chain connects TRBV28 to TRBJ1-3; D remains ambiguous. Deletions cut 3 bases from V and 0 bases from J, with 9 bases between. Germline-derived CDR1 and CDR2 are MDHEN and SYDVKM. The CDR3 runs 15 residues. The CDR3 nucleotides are TGTGCCAGCAGTTTCGGGGTCAGCTCTGGAAACACCATATATTTT. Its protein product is CASSFGVSSGNTIYF.

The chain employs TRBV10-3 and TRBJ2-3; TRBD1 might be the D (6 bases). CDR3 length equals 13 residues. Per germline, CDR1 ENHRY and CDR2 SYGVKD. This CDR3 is CAAQGPNTDTQYF. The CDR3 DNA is TGTGCGGCCCAGGGGCCTAACACAGATACGCAGTATTTT.

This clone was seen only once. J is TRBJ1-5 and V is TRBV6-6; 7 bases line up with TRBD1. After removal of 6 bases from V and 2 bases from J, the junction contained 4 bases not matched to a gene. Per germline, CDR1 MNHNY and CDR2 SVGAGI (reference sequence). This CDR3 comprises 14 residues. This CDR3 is CASSRQGRNQPQHF. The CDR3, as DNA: TGTGCCAGCAGCCGACAGGGTCGCAATCAGCCCCAGCATTTT.

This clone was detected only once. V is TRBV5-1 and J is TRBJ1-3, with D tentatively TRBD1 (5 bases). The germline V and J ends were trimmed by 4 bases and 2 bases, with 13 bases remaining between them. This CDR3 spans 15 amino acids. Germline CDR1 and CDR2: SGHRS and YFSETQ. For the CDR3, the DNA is TGCGCCAGCAGCGCCGGGGGTATGGCTGGAAACACCATATATTTT. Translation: CASSAGGMAGNTIYF.

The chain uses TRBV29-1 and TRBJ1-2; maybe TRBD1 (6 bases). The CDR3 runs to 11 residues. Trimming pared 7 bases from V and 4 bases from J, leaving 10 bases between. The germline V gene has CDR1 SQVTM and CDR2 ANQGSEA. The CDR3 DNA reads TGCAGCGAAGGACAGAGCTATGGCTACACCTTC. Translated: CSEGQSYGYTF.

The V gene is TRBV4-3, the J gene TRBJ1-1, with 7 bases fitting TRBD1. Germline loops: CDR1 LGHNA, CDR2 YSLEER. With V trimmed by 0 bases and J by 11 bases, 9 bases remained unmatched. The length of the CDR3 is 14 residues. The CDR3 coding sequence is TGCGCCAGCAGCCAAGATGACAGGGTCGGGATGGCTTTCTTT. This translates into CASSQDDRVGMAFF.